These 14 T cell receptor beta chains originate from one sample sequenced in a study of tumor and adjacent non-tumor tissue in lung cancer. TCRbeta libraries were built with three rounds of nested PCR, modified from ARM-PCR. TCRdb redid the calling of the multiplex PCR reads with MiXCR, one entry per CDR3 protein. The table records around 120,000 distinct CDR3 sequences, 66% of them present only once. The template was RNA from unsorted bulk tissue. The material sequenced was lung tumor tissue. The receptor source for this set is a man aged 25-40 years with non-small cell lung cancer.

In the case of this clonotype: A clone one base away is much larger, so this may be a read error. The CDR3 DNA sequence: TGCGCCAGCAACCAAGGTTTTAGCGGGGCTTTCTACGAGCAGTACTTC. Protein sequence: CASNQGFSGAFYEQYF. The chain couples TRBV4-1 to TRBJ2-7; 8 bases fit TRBD2. This CDR3 contains 16 residues. Germline assignment: CDR1 MGHRA and CDR2 YSYEKL.

With regard to this clonotype: A much bigger clone sits one base away, suggesting this may be a read error. The chain carries TRBV4-1 and TRBJ1-1, with D tentatively TRBD1 (5 bases). The CDR3 totals 15 residues. Germline CDR1 reads MGHRA; CDR2 reads YSYEKL. CDR3 amino acids: CASSQDLAGRTEASF. Here the CDR3 DNA reads TGCGCCAGCAGCCAAGATCTAGCAGGGCGGACTGAAGCTTCCTTT.

The chain combines TRBV12-3 or TRBV12-4 with TRBJ1-6; D gene unclear. Trimming stripped 7 bases from V and 12 bases from J, with 16 bases between. The CDR3 is 13 residues long. The CDR3 DNA sequence: TGTGCCAGCACCGTGGACCCCTGGGGACCCCTCCACTTT. It codes for CASTVDPWGPLHF.

Note on this clonotype: A much larger clone differs by one base, so this may be a read error. The chain couples TRBV6-2 or TRBV6-3 to TRBJ2-5, with D maybe TRBD1 (6 bases). This CDR3 has 14 residues. Germline V gene lookup returns CDR1 MNHEY and CDR2 SVGEGT. The CDR3, as DNA: TGTGCCAACAGTTACCTCGCAGGGGCCGAGACCCAGTACTTC. This sequence encodes CANSYLAGAETQYF.

This clonotype was counted many times. The genes are TRBV20-1 and TRBJ2-2, with 9 bases lining up with TRBD2. The CDR3 spans 16 residues. Trimming at V came to 2 bases and at J to 3 bases, leaving 7 bases not matched to a gene. Germline V lookup: CDR1 DFQATT, CDR2 SNEGSKA (reference sequence). CDR3 loop: CSARRLSGGYTGELFF. The CDR3 DNA reads as TGCAGTGCTAGAAGGTTAAGCGGGGGGTACACCGGGGAGCTGTTTTTT.

This clonotype was observed once. At one end, the junction sequence differs from germline, possibly due to a read error. This chain connects TRBV4-2 to TRBJ1-1, with unresolved D. The CDR3 has 15 residues. In germline, CDR1 is LGHNA, CDR2 YNFKEQ. This CDR3 reads CTSSQEVTFFTEAFF. The CDR3 DNA is TGTACCAGCAGCCAAGAAGTCACCTTTTTCACTGAAGCTTTCTTT.

A remark on this clonotype: The junction shows a germline mismatch at one end, possibly a read error. The gene calls are TRBV12-3 or TRBV12-4 and TRBJ2-7; D gene ambiguous. The CDR3 loop spans 12 amino acids. CDR3 residues: CASSLMNSEQYF. The CDR3 bases are TGTGCCAGCAGTTTGATGAACTCCGAGCAATACTTC.

With regard to this clonotype: This may come from a read error, since a much larger clone is one base off. Because the CDR3 is missing its conserved closing phenylalanine or tryptophan, this is likely a read error. The rearrangement joins TRBV29-1 to TRBJ2-3, with TRBD2 as a possible D gene (7 bases). V lost 3 bases and J 10 bases, leaving 14 bases between the germline ends. Germline CDR1 and CDR2: SQVTM and ANQGSEA. This CDR3 spans 12 amino acids. The CDR3 DNA follows: TGCAGCGTTGACCCGAGGGGGGGTGCGCAGTATTAT. It is translated as CSVDPRGGAQYY.

On this clonotype itself: A much more abundant neighbour one base away suggests this may be a read error. The CDR3 sequence is CTSRTGQGSSYSGYTF. The DNA of the CDR3 is TGTACCAGCAGAACGGGACAGGGGTCTTCCTATAGCGGCTACACCTTC. This chain links TRBV6-5 with TRBJ1-2; 10 bases align to TRBD1. Per germline, CDR1 MNHEY and CDR2 SVGAGI. This CDR3 region has 16 residues.

This clonotype was found a few times. The rearrangement joins TRBV2 to TRBJ2-1, with TRBD1 identical over 8 bases. The CDR3 sequence is 14 residues long. Germline V gives CDR1 SNHLY, CDR2 FYNNEI. V was pared by 7 bases and J by 7 bases, with 9 bases of the junction left unmatched. The CDR3 region has the DNA TGTGCCAGCATCGGGCGGACAGGGACTAATGAGCAGTTCTTC. Translated, it gives CASIGRTGTNEQFF.

In its sample, this clonotype was seen once. At one boundary the junction diverges from the germline segment, which might be a read error. The rearrangement uses TRBV11-2 and TRBJ2-1; 11 bases align to TRBD2. CDR1 is SGHAT, CDR2 FQNNGV, per germline. The CDR3 has 15 amino acids. In DNA form, the CDR3 reads TGTGCCGGCAGCTCTTCGGGGACTAGCGGCAATGAGCAGTTCTTC. Amino acid sequence: CAGSSSGTSGNEQFF.

About this clonotype itself: One end of the junction does not line up with germline, which may come from a read error. This chain uses TRBV29-1 with TRBJ2-2, with TRBD1 matching 7 bases. CDR1 and CDR2 from the germline V gene are SQVTM and ANQGSEA. This CDR3 is 14 amino acids long. The CDR3 region is CSVFLDRNTEELFF. The CDR3, as DNA: TGCAGCGTGTTCCTGGACAGGAACACCGAGGAGCTATTTTTT.

With regard to this clonotype: This sequence may be a read error, since a much larger clone differs from it by one base. J is TRBJ2-7 and V is TRBV29-1; 10 nucleotides line up with TRBD2. CDR3 length: 16 amino acids. Germline V gene lookup returns CDR1 SQVTM and CDR2 ANQGSEA. The chain's CDR3 is CSAEASTSGRGHEQYF. The CDR3 bases are TGCAGCGCTGAAGCCTCAACGAGCGGGAGGGGCCACGAGCAGTACTTC.

Concerning this clonotype itself: A much larger clone lies a single base off, so this may be a read error. The DNA for the CDR3 is TGTGCCAGCAGCCAAATCGGGATTAGCGGGCGAGCCTACGAGCAGTACTTC. This translates into CASSQIGISGRAYEQYF. V gene TRBV4-2 combines with J gene TRBJ2-7; 7 bases line up with TRBD2. Trimming cost V 2 bases and J 2 bases; bases outside gene matches: 12. The CDR3 has 17 amino acids. In germline, CDR1 is LGHNA, CDR2 YNFKEQ.